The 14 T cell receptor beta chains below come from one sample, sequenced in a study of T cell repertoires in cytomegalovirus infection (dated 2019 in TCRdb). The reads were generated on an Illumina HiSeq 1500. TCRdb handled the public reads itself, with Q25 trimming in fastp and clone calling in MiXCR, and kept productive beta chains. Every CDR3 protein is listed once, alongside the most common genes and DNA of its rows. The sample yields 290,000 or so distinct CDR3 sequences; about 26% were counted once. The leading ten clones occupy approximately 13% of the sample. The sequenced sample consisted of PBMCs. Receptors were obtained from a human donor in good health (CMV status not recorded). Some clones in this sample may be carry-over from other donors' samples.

The CDR3 bases are TGTGCCAGCAGTGAGGGATCCGGGGAGCTGTTTTTT. Translation: CASSEGSGELFF. This chain joins TRBV25-1 and TRBJ2-2; D ambiguous. This CDR3 has 12 amino acids. Trimming pared 3 bases from V and 6 bases from J, leaving 5 bases between. Germline CDR1 is MGHDK and CDR2 is SYGVNS.

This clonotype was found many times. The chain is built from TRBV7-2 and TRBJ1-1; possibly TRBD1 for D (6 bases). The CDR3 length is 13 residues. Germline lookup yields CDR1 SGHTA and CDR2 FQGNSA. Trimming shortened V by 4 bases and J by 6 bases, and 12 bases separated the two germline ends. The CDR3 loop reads CASSSNRVSEAFF. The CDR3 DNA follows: TGTGCCAGCAGCTCAAACAGGGTATCTGAAGCTTTCTTT.

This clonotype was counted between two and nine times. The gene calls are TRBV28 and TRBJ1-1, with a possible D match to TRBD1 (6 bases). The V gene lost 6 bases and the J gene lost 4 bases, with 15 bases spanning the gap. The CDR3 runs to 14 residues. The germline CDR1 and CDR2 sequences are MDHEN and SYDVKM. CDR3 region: CASRSLRGGTEAFF. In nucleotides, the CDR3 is TGTGCCAGCAGGTCTCTCAGGGGTGGCACTGAAGCTTTCTTT.

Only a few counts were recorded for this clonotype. Written as DNA, the CDR3 is TGTGCCAGCAGTGCCCCAGGTTTGACCTACGAGCAGTACTTC. Encoded protein: CASSAPGLTYEQYF. The V and J genes are TRBV25-1 and TRBJ2-7; no firm D call. Trimming took off 4 bases at V and 2 bases at J, with 12 bases between the two ends. CDR3 size: 14 residues. The germline gives CDR1 MGHDK, CDR2 SYGVNS.

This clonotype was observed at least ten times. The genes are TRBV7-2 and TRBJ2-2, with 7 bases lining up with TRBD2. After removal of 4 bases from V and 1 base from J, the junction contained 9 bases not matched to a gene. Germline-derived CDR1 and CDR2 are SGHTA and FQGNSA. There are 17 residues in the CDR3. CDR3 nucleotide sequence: TGTGCCAGCAGCTCAAAAAGCCAGCGGGGGAACACCGGGGAGCTGTTTTTT. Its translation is CASSSKSQRGNTGELFF.

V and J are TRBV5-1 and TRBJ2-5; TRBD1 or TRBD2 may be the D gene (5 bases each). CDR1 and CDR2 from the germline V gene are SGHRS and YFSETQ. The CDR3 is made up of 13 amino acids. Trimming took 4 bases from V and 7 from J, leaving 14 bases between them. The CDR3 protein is CASSPDGAGTQYF. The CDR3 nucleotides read TGCGCCAGCAGCCCGGACGGGGCCGGGACCCAGTACTTC. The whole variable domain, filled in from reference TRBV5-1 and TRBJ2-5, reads KAGVTQTPRYLIKTRGQQVTLSCSPISGHRSVSWYQQTPGQGLQFLFEYFSETQRNKGNFPGRFSGRQFSNSRSEMNVSTLELGDSALYLCASSPDGAGTQYFGPGTRLLVL.

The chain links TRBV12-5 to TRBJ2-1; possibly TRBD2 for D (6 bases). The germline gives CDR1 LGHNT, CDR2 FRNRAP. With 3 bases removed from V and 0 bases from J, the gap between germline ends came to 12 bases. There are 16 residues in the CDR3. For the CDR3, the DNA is TGTGCTAGTGGTTTCGGAGGGCCGAGCTCCTACAATGAGCAGTTCTTC. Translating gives CASGFGGPSSYNEQFF.

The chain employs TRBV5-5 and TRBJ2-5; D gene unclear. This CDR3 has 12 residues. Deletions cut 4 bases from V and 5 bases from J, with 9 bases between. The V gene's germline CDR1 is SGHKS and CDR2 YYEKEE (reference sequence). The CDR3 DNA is TGTGCCAGCAGCCCCTCCGTTGAGACCCAGTACTTC. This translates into CASSPSVETQYF.

CDR3 coding DNA: TGCGCCAGCAGCTCTCAGGGGGCTATCGATGAGCAGTTCTTC. Protein sequence: CASSSQGAIDEQFF. The chain employs TRBV5-1 and TRBJ2-1; 8 bases are shared with TRBD1. The CDR3 has 14 residues. CDR1 SGHRS and CDR2 YFSETQ come from the germline V gene. Germline trimming cut 3 bases from V and 8 bases from J; bases unmatched to any gene: 7.

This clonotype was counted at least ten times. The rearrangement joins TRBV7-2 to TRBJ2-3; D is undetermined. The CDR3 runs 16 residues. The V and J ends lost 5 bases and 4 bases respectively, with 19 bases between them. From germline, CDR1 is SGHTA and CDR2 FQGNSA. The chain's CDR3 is CASSPLSMSLADTQYF. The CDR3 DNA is TGTGCCAGCAGCCCTCTATCCATGAGTCTAGCAGATACGCAGTATTTT.

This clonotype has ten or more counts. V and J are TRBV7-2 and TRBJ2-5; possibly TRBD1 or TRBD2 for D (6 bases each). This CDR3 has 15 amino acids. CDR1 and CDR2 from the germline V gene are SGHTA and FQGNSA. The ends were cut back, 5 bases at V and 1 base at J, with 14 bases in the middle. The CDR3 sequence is CASSPGAGPQETQYF. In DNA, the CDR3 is TGTGCCAGCAGCCCGGGGGCAGGGCCCCAAGAGACCCAGTACTTC.

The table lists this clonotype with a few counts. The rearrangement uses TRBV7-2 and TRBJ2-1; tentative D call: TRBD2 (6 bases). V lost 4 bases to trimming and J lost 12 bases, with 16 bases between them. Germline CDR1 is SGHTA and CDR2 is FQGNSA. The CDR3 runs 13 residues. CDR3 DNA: TGTGCCAGCAGCTCACTAGGACTAATCGGGCAGTTCTTC. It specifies CASSSLGLIGQFF.

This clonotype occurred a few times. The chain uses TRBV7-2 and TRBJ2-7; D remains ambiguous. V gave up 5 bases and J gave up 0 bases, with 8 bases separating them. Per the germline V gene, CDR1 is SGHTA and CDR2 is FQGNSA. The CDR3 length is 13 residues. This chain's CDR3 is CASSPAPSYEQYF. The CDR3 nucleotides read TGTGCCAGCAGCCCCGCACCCTCCTACGAGCAGTACTTC.

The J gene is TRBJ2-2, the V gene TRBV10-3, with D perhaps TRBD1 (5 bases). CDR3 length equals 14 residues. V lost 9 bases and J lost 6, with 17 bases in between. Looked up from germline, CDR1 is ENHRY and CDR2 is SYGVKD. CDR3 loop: CAMRPTQGAGELFF. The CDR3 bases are TGTGCCATGCGCCCCACTCAGGGTGCCGGGGAGCTGTTTTTT.